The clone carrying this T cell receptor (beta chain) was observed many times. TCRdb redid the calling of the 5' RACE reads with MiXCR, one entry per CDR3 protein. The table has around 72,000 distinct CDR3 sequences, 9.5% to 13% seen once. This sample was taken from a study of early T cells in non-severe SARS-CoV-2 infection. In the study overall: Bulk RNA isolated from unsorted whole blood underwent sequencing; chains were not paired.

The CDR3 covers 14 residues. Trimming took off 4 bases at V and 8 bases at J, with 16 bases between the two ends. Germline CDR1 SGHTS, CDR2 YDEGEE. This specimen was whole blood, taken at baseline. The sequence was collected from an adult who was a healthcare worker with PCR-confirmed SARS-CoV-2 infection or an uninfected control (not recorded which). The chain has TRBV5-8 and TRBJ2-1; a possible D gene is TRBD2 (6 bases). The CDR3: CASSPGTFVDEQFF. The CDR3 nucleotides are TGTGCCAGCAGCCCCGGGACTTTTGTAGATGAGCAGTTCTTC.